What follows are 20 T cell receptor beta chains derived from one specimen sequenced in a study of T cell changes during pregnancy in multiple sclerosis. Profiling relied on immunoSEQ multiplex PCR, and the TCRdb table lists in-frame clones only, not all of them. This sample has 25,000 to 35,000 clones; roughly 89% occur once, and the top ten carry roughly a tenth. The sequencing used CD8+ T cells from peripheral blood mononuclear cells, collected in the second trimester of pregnancy. These receptor sequences come from a female donor with multiple sclerosis, enrolled in a pregnancy study.

The chain joins TRBV6-1 to TRBJ1-1, with 10 bases identical to TRBD1. This CDR3 spans 14 amino acids. Germline-derived CDR1 and CDR2 are MNHNS and SASEGT. Trimming cost V 10 bases and J 4 bases; bases outside gene matches: 9. The CDR3 DNA reads as TGTGCCACCACCCGACAGGGGGCGGTCACTGAAGCTTTCTTT. It specifies CATTRQGAVTEAFF.

This clone is termed medium-sized. The rearrangement links TRBV7-9 to TRBJ2-7, with D possibly being TRBD1 (6 bases). CDR3 length: 13 residues. Trimming removed 5 bases at V and 5 bases at J, with 13 bases between. CDR1 SEHNR and CDR2 FQNEAQ come from the germline V gene (reference sequence). CDR3 amino acids: CASSPRQGNEQYF. The CDR3 DNA reads TGTGCCAGCAGCCCTAGGCAGGGGAACGAGCAGTACTTC.

The rearrangement uses TRBV27 and TRBJ1-4; 8 positions match TRBD1. In germline, CDR1 is MNHEY, CDR2 SMNVEV (reference sequence). The V gene end was trimmed by 2 bases and the J gene end by 6 bases; junction bases not matched to a gene: 8. The CDR3 length is 16 residues. CDR3 protein: CASSLTGQGAHEKLFF. In nucleotides, the CDR3 is TGTGCCAGCAGTTTAACGGGGCAGGGGGCTCATGAAAAACTGTTTTTT. The complete variable domain, with remaining parts taken from reference TRBV27 and TRBJ1-4, reads EAQVTQNPRYLITVTGKKLTVTCSQNMNHEYMSWYRQDPGLGLRQIYYSMNVEVTDKGDVPEGYKVSRKEKRNFPLILESPSPNQTSLYFCASSLTGQGAHEKLFFGSGTQLSVL.

The chain is built from TRBV9 and TRBJ2-5; D may be TRBD1 (6 bases). The germline V gene has CDR1 SGDLS and CDR2 YYNGEE. This CDR3 region has 16 residues. The V end was cut by 4 bases, the J end by 1 base, with 17 bases between. The DNA for the CDR3 is TGTGCCAGCAGCCCAGGGGCGCTGGACCCCCAAGAGACCCAGTACTTC. This codes for CASSPGALDPQETQYF.

The chain uses TRBV11-2 and TRBJ2-7; 9 positions match TRBD1. CDR1 SGHAT and CDR2 FQNNGV come from the germline V gene. V lost 5 bases, J lost 1 base, and 3 bases stayed unmatched. The CDR3 runs 14 residues. The CDR3 bases are TGTGCCAGCAGCCTCGGGACAGGGTCCTACGAGCAGTACTTC. This translates into CASSLGTGSYEQYF.

The chain joins TRBV19 to TRBJ2-1, with 9 bases matching TRBD2. J lost 6 bases, V lost 7 bases, and 10 bases had no gene match. The CDR3 runs 15 residues. Germline CDR1 is LNHDA and CDR2 is SQIVND (reference sequence). The CDR3 is CASNILAGTGNEQFF. The CDR3 coding sequence is TGTGCCAGTAATATTCTAGCGGGAACTGGCAATGAGCAGTTCTTC.

The chain has TRBV27 and TRBJ2-3, with a possible D match to TRBD1 (6 bases). Germline V gives CDR1 MNHEY, CDR2 SMNVEV (reference sequence). CDR3 length: 15 residues. V gave up 3 bases and J gave up 1 base, with 11 bases separating them. The CDR3 DNA reads as TGTGCCAGCAGTTTGTTTCAGGGGCGCACAGATACGCAGTATTTT. It translates to CASSLFQGRTDTQYF.

The chain carries TRBV5-1 and TRBJ1-2; no clear D. Per the germline V gene, CDR1 is SGHRS and CDR2 is YFSETQ. V lost 0 bases, J lost 4 bases, and 10 bases lay in between. The CDR3 contains 14 residues. The CDR3 sequence: CASSLGSSLYGYTF. The CDR3 DNA follows: TGCGCCAGCAGCTTGGGGAGCAGCCTCTATGGCTACACCTTC. Full variable domain (outside the CDR3, taken from reference TRBV5-1 and TRBJ1-2): KAGVTQTPRYLIKTRGQQVTLSCSPISGHRSVSWYQQTPGQGLQFLFEYFSETQRNKGNFPGRFSGRQFSNSRSEMNVSTLELGDSALYLCASSLGSSLYGYTFGSGTRLTVV.

This chain uses TRBV2 with TRBJ2-1; 9 bases align to TRBD2. CDR3 length: 14 residues. Trimming at V came to 7 bases and at J to 6 bases, leaving 7 bases not matched to a gene. Germline lookup yields CDR1 SNHLY and CDR2 FYNNEI. The CDR3 bases are TGTGCCAGCACTGGCGGGGGGGCCTCCAATGAGCAGTTCTTC. Translating gives CASTGGGASNEQFF.

This rearrangement joins TRBV4-1 to TRBJ2-1; TRBD2 aligns across 9 bases. Germline lookup yields CDR1 MGHRA and CDR2 YSYEKL. The CDR3 is made up of 15 amino acids. Trimming took 4 bases from V and 9 from J; bases not matched to a gene: 10. The CDR3 coding sequence is TGCGCCAGCAGCCCCTCGGGCGGGGGGGCGAGTGAGCAGTTCTTC. Translation: CASSPSGGGASEQFF.

The CDR3 spells CASSYFGQGESYEQYF. CDR3 DNA sequence: TGTGCCAGCAGTTACTTTGGACAGGGAGAGTCCTACGAGCAGTACTTC. The gene calls are TRBV6-6 and TRBJ2-7, with TRBD1 matching 8 bases. The junction had 6 bases not matched to a gene; V was cut back by 1 base and J by 1 base. The CDR3 is made up of 16 amino acids. Germline loops: CDR1 MNHNY, CDR2 SVGAGI (reference sequence).

J is TRBJ2-1 and V is TRBV6-4; the match to TRBD2 covers 8 bases. The CDR3 has 13 residues. Germline assignment: CDR1 MRHNA and CDR2 SNTAGT. Trimming removed 5 bases from V and 9 bases from J; junction bases left unmatched: 6. This CDR3 reads CASSFRTSREQFF. CDR3 sequence (DNA): TGTGCCAGCAGTTTTCGGACTAGCCGTGAGCAGTTCTTC.

The chain carries TRBV13 and TRBJ2-1, with 7 positions matching TRBD1. V trimming: 4 bases; J trimming: 12 bases; junction bases outside the gene matches: 3. The CDR3 runs to 11 residues. Germline assignment: CDR1 PRHDT and CDR2 FYEKMQ (reference sequence). The CDR3 nucleotides read TGTGCCAGCAGCTCACAGGGGACGCAGTTCTTC. The encoded protein is CASSSQGTQFF.

The chain employs TRBV13 and TRBJ1-1, with no clear D. Trimming shortened V by 3 bases and J by 3 bases, and 14 bases separated the two germline ends. CDR3 length equals 15 residues. In germline, CDR1 is PRHDT, CDR2 FYEKMQ (reference sequence). The CDR3 region is CASSFLMTRDTEAFF. In nucleotides, the CDR3 is TGTGCCAGCAGCTTTCTTATGACGCGGGACACTGAAGCTTTCTTT.

The chain recombines TRBV6-5 with TRBJ2-1; 11 bases are a match to TRBD1. The ends lost 5 bases at V and 8 bases at J; junction bases unmatched: 5. The germline CDR1 and CDR2 sequences are MNHEY and SVGAGI. This CDR3 is 14 amino acids long. CDR3 DNA sequence: TGTGCCAGCAGTCCCGGACAGGGGGCCTATGAGCAGTTCTTC. This gives the protein CASSPGQGAYEQFF.

This chain links TRBV23-1 with TRBJ2-7, with a tentative D call TRBD2 (8 bases). TRBV23-1 is an ORF, and what it does is uncertain. V was clipped by 0 bases and J by 2 bases, with 14 bases between them. This CDR3 comprises 16 residues. The CDR3: CASSQSREGATYEQYF. CDR3 coding DNA: TGCGCCAGCAGTCAATCCCGGGAGGGGGCGACCTACGAGCAGTACTTC.

The chain recombines TRBV20-1 with TRBJ2-7, with D hard to call. Germline lookup yields CDR1 DFQATT and CDR2 SNEGSKA (reference sequence). The CDR3 contains 11 residues. Trimming stripped 0 bases from V and 6 bases from J, with 6 bases between. The CDR3 DNA follows: TGCAGTGCTAGAGATGGGCTCGAGCAGTACTTC. Translated: CSARDGLEQYF.

In this sample, this clone turned up once. The chain links TRBV7-3 to TRBJ2-3; TRBD2 agrees at 8 bases. The germline gives CDR1 SGHTA, CDR2 FQGTGA. With 3 bases clipped from V and 5 bases from J, the junction kept 4 bases outside the gene matches. The CDR3 consists of 14 residues. CDR3 residues: CASSLAGGKDTQYF. CDR3 bases: TGTGCCAGCAGCTTGGCGGGAGGAAAAGATACGCAGTATTTT.

V usage is TRBV5-5 and J usage is TRBJ1-1, with a tentative D call TRBD1 (5 bases). This CDR3 is built from 15 residues. Germline V gene data show CDR1 as SGHKS and CDR2 as YYEKEE (reference sequence). V lost 2 bases, J lost 2 bases, and 13 bases lay in between. CDR3 amino acids: CASSFLLGVNTEAFF. The CDR3 nucleotides are TGTGCCAGCAGCTTCCTGTTAGGGGTTAACACTGAAGCTTTCTTT. Full variable domain (outside the CDR3, taken from reference TRBV5-5 and TRBJ1-1): DAGVTQSPTHLIKTRGQQVTLRCSPISGHKSVSWYQQVLGQGPQFIFQYYEKEERGRGNFPDRFSARQFPNYSSELNVNALLLGDSALYLCASSFLLGVNTEAFFGQGTRLTVV.

The rearrangement joins TRBV27 to TRBJ2-7; 9 positions agree with TRBD2. The CDR3 has 14 amino acids. Germline CDR1 is MNHEY and CDR2 is SMNVEV (reference sequence). Trimming removed 3 bases from V and 4 bases from J; junction bases left unmatched: 4. In nucleotides, the CDR3 is TGTGCCAGCAGTTTGACTAGCGGAAGTTACGAGCAGTACTTC. Translated, it gives CASSLTSGSYEQYF.